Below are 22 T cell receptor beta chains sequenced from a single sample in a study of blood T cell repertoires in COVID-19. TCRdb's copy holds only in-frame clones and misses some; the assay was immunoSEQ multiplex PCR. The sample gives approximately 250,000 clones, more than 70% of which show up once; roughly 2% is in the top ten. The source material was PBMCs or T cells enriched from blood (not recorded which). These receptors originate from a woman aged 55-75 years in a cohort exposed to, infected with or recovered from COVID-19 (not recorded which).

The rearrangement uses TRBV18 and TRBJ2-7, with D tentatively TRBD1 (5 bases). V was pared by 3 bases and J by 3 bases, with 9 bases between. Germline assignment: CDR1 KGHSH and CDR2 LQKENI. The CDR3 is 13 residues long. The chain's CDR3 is CASSPRGHYEQYF. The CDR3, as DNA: TGTGCCAGCTCACCCCGCGGACACTACGAGCAGTACTTC.

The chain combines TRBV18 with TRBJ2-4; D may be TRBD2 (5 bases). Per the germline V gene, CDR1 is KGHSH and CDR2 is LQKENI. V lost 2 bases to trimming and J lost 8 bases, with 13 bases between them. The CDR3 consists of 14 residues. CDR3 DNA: TGTGCCAGCTCACCAAAGAGGGTGACGGACATTCAGTACTTC. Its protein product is CASSPKRVTDIQYF.

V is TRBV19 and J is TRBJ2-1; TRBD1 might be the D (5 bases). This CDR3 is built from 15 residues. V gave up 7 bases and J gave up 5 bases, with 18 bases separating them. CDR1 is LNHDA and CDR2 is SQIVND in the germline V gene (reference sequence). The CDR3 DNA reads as TGTGCCAGTACCATGGGGCCCAGCGCCAACAATGAGCAGTTCTTC. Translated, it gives CASTMGPSANNEQFF.

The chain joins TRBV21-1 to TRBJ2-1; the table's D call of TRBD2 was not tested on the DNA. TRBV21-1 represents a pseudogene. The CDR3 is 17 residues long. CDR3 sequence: CASSKRRTSGRDNEQFF. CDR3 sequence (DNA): TGTGCCAGCAGCAAACGCCGGACTAGCGGGAGGGACAATGAGCAGTTCTTC.

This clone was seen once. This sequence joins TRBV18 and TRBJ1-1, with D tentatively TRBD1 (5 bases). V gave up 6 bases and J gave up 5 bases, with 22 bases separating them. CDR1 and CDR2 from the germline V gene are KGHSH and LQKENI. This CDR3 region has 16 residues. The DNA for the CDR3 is TGTGCCAGCTCCCCCGGCGGGGGGGTTAAAAGGACTGAAGCTTTCTTT. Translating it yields CASSPGGGVKRTEAFF. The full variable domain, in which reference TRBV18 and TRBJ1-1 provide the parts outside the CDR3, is NAGVMQNPRHLVRRRGQEARLRCSPMKGHSHVYWYRQLPEEGLKFMVYLQKENIIDESGMPKERFSAEFPKEGPSILRIQQVVRGDSAAYFCASSPGGGVKRTEAFFGQGTRLTVV.

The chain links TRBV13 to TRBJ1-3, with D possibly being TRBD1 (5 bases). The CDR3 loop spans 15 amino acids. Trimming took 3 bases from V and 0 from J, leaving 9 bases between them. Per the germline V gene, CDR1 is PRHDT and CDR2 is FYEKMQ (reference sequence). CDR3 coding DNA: TGTGCCAGCAGCTTGGACACTACCTCTGGAAACACCATATATTTT. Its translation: CASSLDTTSGNTIYF.

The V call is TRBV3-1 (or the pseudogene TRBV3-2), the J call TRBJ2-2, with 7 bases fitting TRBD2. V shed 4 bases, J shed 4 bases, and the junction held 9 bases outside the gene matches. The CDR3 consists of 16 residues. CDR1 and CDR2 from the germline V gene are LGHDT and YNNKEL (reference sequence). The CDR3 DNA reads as TGTGCCAGCAGCCTCAGGACTAGAGCGGGCACCGGGGAGCTGTTTTTT. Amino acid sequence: CASSLRTRAGTGELFF.

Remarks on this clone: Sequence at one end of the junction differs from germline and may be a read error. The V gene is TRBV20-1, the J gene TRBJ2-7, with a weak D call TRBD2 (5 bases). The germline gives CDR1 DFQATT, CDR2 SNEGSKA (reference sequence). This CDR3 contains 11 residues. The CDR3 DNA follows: TGCAGTGTCCCGGACTCCCACGAGCAGTACTTC. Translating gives CSVPDSHEQYF.

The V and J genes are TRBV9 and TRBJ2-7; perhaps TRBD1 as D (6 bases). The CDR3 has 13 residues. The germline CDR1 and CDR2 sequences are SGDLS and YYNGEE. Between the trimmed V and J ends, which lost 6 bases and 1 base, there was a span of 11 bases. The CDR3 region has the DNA TGTGCCAGCAACCAGGGGCCATCCTACGAGCAGTACTTC. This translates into CASNQGPSYEQYF.

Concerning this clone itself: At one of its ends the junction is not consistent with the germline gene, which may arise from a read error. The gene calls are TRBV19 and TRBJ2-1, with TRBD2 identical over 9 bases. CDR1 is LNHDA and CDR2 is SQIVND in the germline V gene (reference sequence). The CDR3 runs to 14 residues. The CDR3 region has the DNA TGTGCCAGTACTATAGCGGGAGTGAACAATGAGCAGTTCTTC. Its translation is CASTIAGVNNEQFF. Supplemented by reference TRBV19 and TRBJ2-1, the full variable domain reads DGGITQSPKYLFRKEGQNVTLSCEQNLNHDAMYWYRQDPGQGLRLIYYSQIVNDFQKGDIAEGYSVSREKKESFPLTVTSAQKNPTAFYLCASTIAGVNNEQFFGPGTRLTVL.

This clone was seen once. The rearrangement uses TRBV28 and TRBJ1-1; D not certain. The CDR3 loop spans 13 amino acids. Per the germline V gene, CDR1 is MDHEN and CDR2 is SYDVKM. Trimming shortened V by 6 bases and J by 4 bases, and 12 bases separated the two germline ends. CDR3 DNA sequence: TGTGCCAGCAGAATTGGAGGGAGCACTGAAGCTTTCTTT. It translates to CASRIGGSTEAFF.

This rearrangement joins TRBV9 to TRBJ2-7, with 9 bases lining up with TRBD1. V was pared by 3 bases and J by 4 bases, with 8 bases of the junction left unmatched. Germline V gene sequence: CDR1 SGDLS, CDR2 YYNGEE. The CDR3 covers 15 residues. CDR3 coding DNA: TGTGCCAGCAGCGGGGACCGGACAGGGGATTACGAGCAGTACTTC. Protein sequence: CASSGDRTGDYEQYF.

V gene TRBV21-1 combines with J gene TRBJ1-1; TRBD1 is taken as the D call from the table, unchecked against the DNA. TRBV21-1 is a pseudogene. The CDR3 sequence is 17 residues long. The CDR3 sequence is CASSNSDRQGLNTEAFF. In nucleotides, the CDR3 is TGTGCCAGCAGCAATTCAGACCGACAGGGACTGAACACTGAAGCTTTCTTT.

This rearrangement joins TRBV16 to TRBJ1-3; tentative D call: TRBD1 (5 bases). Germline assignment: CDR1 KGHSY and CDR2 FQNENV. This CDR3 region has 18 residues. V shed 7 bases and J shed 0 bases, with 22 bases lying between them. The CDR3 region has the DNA TGTGCCAGCACCAAAGGCGGAACAGGCGGAAGCTCTGGAAACACCATATATTTT. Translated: CASTKGGTGGSSGNTIYF.

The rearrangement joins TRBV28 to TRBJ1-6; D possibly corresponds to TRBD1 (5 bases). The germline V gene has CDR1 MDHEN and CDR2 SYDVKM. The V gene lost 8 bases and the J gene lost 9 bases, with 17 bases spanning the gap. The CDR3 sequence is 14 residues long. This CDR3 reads CASVQQVGGSPLHF. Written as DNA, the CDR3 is TGTGCCAGCGTCCAACAGGTGGGGGGTTCACCCCTCCACTTT.

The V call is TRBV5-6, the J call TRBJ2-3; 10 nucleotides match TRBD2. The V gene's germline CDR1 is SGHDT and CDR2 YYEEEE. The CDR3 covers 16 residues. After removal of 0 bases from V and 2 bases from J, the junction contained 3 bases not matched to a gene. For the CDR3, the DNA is TGTGCCAGCAGCTTGGATAGCGGGAGGCCCACAGATACGCAGTATTTT. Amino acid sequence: CASSLDSGRPTDTQYF.

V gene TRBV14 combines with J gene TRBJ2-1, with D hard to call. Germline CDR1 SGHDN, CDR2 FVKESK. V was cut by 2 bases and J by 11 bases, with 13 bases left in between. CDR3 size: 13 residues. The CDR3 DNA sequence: TGTGCCAGCAGCCAAACGATGCAACAGAAGCAGTTCTTC. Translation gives CASSQTMQQKQFF. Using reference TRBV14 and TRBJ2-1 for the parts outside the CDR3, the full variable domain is EAGVTQFPSHSVIEKGQTVTLRCDPISGHDNLYWYRRVMGKEIKFLLHFVKESKQDESGMPNNRFLAERTGGTYSTLKVQPAELEDSGVYFCASSQTMQQKQFFGPGTRLTVL.

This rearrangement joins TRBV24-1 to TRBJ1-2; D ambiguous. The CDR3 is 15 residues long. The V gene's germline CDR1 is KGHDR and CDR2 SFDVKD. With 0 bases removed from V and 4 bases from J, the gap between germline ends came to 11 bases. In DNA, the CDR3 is TGTGCCACCAGTGATTTGAGAGGAGGGAGCTATGGCTACACCTTC. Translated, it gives CATSDLRGGSYGYTF.

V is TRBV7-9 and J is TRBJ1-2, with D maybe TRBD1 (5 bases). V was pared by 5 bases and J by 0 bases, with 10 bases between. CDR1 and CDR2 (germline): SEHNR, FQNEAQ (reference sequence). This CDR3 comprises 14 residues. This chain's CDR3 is CASSLQATNYGYTF. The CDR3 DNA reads TGTGCCAGCAGCCTACAGGCTACTAACTATGGCTACACCTTC.

The CDR3 protein is CASSLADPGGSQPQHF. In nucleotides, the CDR3 is TGTGCCAGCAGCTTAGCAGATCCAGGGGGCAGTCAGCCCCAGCATTTT. The V and J genes are TRBV7-8 and TRBJ1-5; the match to TRBD1 covers 8 bases. The J segment lost 6 bases and the V segment lost 0 bases, leaving 7 bases of the junction unmatched. The germline gives CDR1 SGHVS, CDR2 FQNEAQ. This CDR3 contains 16 residues.

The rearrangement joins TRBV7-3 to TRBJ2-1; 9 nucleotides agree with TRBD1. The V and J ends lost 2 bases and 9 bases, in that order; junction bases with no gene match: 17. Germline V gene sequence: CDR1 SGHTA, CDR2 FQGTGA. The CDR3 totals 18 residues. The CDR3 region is CASSLGTGYFYPRLEQFF. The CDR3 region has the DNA TGTGCCAGCAGCTTAGGGACAGGGTACTTTTATCCTAGACTTGAGCAGTTCTTC.

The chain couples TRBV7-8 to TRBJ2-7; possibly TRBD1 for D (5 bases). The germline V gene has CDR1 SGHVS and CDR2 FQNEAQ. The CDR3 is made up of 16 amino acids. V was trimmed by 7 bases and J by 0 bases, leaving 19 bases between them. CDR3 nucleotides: TGTGCCAGCACCCCTGATAACCGACAGAGCTCCTACGAGCAGTACTTC. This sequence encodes CASTPDNRQSSYEQYF.